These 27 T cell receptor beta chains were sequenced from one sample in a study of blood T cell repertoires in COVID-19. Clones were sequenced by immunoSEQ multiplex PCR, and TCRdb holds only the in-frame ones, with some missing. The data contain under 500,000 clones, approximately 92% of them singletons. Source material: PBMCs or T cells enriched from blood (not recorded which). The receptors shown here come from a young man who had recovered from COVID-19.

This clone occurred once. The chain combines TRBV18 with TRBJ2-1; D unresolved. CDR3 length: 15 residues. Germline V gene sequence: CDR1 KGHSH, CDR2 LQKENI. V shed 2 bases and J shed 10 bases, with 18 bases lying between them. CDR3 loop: CASSPRLVRSLEQFF. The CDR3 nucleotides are TGTGCCAGCTCACCAAGGCTAGTTCGGAGCTTGGAGCAGTTCTTC.

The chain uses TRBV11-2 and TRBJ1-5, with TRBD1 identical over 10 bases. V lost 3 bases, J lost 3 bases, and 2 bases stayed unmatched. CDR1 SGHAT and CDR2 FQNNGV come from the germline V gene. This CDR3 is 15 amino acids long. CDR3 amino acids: CASSLGTGVNQPQHF. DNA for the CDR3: TGTGCCAGCAGCTTGGGGACAGGGGTCAATCAGCCCCAGCATTTT. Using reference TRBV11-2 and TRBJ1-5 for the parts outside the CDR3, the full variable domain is EAGVAQSPRYKIIEKRQSVAFWCNPISGHATLYWYQQILGQGPKLLIQFQNNGVVDDSQLPKDRFSAERLKGVDSTLKIQPAKLEDSAVYLCASSLGTGVNQPQHFGDGTRLSIL.

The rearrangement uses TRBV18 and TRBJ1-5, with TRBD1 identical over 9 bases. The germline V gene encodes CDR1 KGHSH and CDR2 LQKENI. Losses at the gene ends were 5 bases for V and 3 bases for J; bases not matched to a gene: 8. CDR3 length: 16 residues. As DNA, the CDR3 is TGTGCCAGCTCAAGTACCGGGACAGGGATCAATCAGCCCCAGCATTTT. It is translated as CASSSTGTGINQPQHF.

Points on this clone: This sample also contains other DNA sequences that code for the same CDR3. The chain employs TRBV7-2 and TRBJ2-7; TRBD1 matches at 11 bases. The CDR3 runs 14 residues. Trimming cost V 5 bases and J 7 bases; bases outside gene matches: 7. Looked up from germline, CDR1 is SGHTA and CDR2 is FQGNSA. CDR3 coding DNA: TGTGCCAGCAGCCTCGGACAGGGGGCGGGGGAGCAGTACTTC. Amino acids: CASSLGQGAGEQYF.

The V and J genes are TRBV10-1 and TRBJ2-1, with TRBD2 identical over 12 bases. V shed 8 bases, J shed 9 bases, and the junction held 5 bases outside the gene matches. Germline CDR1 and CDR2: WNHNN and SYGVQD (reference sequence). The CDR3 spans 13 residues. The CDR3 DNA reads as TGCGCCAGCGGGCTAGCGGGAGGGAGTGAGCAGTTCTTC. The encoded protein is CASGLAGGSEQFF.

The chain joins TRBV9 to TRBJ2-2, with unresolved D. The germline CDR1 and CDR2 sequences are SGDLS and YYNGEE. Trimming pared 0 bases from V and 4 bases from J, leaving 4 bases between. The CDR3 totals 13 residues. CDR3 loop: CASSVGVTGELFF. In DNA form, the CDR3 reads TGTGCCAGCAGCGTAGGAGTCACCGGGGAGCTGTTTTTT. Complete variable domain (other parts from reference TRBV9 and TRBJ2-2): DSGVTQTPKHLITATGQRVTLRCSPRSGDLSVYWYQQSLDQGLQFLIQYYNGEERAKGNILERFSAQQFPDLHSELNLSSLELGDSALYFCASSVGVTGELFFGEGSRLTVL.

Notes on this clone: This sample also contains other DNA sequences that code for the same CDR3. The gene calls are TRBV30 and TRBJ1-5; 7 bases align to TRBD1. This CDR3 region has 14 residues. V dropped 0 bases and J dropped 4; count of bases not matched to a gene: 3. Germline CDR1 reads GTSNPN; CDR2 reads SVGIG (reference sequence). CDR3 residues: CAWSVAGGNQPQHF. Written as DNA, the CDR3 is TGTGCCTGGAGTGTGGCAGGGGGAAATCAGCCCCAGCATTTT.

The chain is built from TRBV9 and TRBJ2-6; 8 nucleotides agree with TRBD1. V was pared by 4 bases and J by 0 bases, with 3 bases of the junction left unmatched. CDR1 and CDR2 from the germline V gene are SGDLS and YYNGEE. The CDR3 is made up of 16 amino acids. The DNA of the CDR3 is TGTGCCAGCAGCACAGGGGGGAGCTCTGGGGCCAACGTCCTGACTTTC. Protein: CASSTGGSSGANVLTF.

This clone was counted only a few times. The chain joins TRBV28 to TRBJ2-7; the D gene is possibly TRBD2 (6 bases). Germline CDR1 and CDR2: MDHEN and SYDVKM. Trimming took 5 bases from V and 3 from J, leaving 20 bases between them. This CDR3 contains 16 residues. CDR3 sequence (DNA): TGTGCCAGCAGTCCAACCCCGGGGGACGGTAGCTACGAGCAGTACTTC. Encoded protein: CASSPTPGDGSYEQYF.

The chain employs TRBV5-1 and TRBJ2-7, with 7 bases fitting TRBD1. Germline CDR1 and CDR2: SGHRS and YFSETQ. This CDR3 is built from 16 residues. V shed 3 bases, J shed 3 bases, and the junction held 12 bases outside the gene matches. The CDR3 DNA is TGCGCCAGCAGCTCCGGACAGGCCCTCAGAAGCTACGAGCAGTACTTC. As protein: CASSSGQALRSYEQYF.

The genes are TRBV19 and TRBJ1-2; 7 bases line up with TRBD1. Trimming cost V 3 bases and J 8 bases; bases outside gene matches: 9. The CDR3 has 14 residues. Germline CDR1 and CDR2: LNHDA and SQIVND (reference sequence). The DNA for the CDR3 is TGTGCCAGTAGTATTCCAGGGGGTGATGTAGGCTACACCTTC. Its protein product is CASSIPGGDVGYTF.

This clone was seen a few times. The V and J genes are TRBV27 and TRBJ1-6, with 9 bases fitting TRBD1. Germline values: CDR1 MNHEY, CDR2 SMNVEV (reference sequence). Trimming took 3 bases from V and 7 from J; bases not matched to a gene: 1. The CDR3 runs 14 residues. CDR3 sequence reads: CASSFTGGNSPLHF. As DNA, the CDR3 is TGTGCCAGCAGTTTCACAGGGGGCAATTCACCCCTCCACTTT.

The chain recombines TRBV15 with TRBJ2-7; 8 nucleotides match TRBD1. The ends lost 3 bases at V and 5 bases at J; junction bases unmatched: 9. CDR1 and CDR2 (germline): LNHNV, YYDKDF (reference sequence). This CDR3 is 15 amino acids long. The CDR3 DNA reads TGTGCCACCAGCAGGAGGACAGGGAAAGGAAACGAGCAGTACTTC. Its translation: CATSRRTGKGNEQYF.

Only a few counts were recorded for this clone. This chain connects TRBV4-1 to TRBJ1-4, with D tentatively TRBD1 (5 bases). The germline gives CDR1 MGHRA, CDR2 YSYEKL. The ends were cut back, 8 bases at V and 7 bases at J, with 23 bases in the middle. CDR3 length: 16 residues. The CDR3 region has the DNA TGCGCCAGCGGCCCAGCAGGAGGGGTGTTGGTTGAAAAACTGTTTTTT. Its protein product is CASGPAGGVLVEKLFF.

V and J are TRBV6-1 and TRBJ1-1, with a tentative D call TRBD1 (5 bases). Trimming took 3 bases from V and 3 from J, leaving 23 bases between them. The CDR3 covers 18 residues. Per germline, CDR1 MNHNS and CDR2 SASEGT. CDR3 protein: CASSESRRSGGSHTEAFF. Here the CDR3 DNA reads TGTGCCAGCAGTGAGAGTCGACGGAGCGGGGGGTCTCACACTGAAGCTTTCTTT.

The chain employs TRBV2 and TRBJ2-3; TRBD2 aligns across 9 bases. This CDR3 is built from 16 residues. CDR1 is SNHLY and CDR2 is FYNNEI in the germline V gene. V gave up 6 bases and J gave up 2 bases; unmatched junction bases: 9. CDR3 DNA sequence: TGTGCCAGCAGATACACGGGACTAGCTATCACAGATACGCAGTATTTT. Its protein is CASRYTGLAITDTQYF.

In nucleotides, the CDR3 is TGTGCCAGCAGTTTAAACAGGGGGCTCTACGAGCAGTACTTC. It specifies CASSLNRGLYEQYF. The chain couples TRBV28 to TRBJ2-7; 9 bases map to TRBD1. CDR3 length: 14 residues. Germline trimming cut 2 bases from V and 3 bases from J; bases unmatched to any gene: 2. The germline V gene has CDR1 MDHEN and CDR2 SYDVKM.

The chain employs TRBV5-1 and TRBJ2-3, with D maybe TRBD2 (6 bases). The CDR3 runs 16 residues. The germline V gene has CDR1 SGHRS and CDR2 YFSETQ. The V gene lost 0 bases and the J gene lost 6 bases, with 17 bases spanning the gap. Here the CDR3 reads CASSLGVLASEDTQYF. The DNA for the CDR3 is TGCGCCAGCAGCTTGGGAGTCTTGGCTAGCGAGGATACGCAGTATTTT.

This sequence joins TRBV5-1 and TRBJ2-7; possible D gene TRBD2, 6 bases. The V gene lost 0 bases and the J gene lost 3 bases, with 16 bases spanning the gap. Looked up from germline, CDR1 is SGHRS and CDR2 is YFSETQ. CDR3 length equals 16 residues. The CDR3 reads CASSLEASALLYEQYF. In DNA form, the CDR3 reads TGCGCCAGCAGCTTGGAGGCTAGCGCCTTACTCTACGAGCAGTACTTC.

The CDR3 bases are TGTGCCAGCAGCCGCACTAGCGGGAGACACCAAGAGACCCAGTACTTC. Its protein product is CASSRTSGRHQETQYF. The chain is built from TRBV28 and TRBJ2-5; 11 bases agree with TRBD2. The CDR3 extends over 16 amino acids. CDR1 and CDR2 (germline): MDHEN, SYDVKM. With V trimmed by 6 bases and J by 0 bases, 6 bases remained unmatched.

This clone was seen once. The CDR3 spells CASSSGQGTPYEQYF. In DNA form, the CDR3 reads TGTGCCAGCAGTTCGGGACAGGGGACTCCCTACGAGCAGTACTTC. V gene TRBV27 combines with J gene TRBJ2-7, with 10 bases identical to TRBD1. J was trimmed by 2 bases and V by 4 bases; bases with no gene match: 5. Germline CDR1 reads MNHEY; CDR2 reads SMNVEV (reference sequence). The CDR3 is 15 amino acids.

The CDR3 DNA follows: TGTGCCACCAGTGATTTGTGGCGGGAGGGCCCGGAGACCCAGTACTTC. It specifies CATSDLWREGPETQYF. J is TRBJ2-5 and V is TRBV24-1; TRBD2 matches 9 bases. CDR1 is KGHDR and CDR2 is SFDVKD in the germline V gene. V dropped 0 bases and J dropped 5; count of bases not matched to a gene: 6. CDR3 length: 16 residues.

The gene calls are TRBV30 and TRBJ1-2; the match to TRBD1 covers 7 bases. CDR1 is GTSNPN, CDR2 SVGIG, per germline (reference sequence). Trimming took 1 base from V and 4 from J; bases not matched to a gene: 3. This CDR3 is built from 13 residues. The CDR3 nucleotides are TGTGCCTGGAGTGAAGGGGGCCCCTATGGCTACACCTTC. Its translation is CAWSEGGPYGYTF.

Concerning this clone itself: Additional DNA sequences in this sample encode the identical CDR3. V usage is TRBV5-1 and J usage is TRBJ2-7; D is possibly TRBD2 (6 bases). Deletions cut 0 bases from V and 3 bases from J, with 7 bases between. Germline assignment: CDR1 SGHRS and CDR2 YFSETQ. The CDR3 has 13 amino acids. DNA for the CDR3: TGCGCCAGCAGCTTGGACGGGAGCTACGAGCAGTACTTC. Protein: CASSLDGSYEQYF.

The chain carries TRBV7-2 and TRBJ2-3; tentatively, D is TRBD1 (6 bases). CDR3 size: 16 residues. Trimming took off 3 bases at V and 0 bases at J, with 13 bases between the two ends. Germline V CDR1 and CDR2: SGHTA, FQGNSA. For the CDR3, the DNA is TGTGCCAGCAGCTTTTTTGGGGGCGGGAGCACAGATACGCAGTATTTT. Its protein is CASSFFGGGSTDTQYF.

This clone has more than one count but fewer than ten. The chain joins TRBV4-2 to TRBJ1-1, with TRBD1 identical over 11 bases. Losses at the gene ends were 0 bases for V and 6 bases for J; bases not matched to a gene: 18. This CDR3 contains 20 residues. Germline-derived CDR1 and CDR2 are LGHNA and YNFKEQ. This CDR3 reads CASSQDGRAGGTGGIPEAFF. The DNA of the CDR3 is TGTGCCAGCAGCCAAGATGGTCGGGCTGGAGGGACAGGGGGAATTCCTGAAGCTTTCTTT.

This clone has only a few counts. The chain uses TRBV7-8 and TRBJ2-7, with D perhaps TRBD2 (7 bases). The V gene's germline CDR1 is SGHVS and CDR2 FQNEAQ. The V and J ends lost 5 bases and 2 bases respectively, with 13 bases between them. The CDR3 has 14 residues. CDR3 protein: CASSGGATPYEQYF. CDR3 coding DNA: TGTGCCAGCAGCGGGGGGGCCACCCCCTACGAGCAGTACTTC.